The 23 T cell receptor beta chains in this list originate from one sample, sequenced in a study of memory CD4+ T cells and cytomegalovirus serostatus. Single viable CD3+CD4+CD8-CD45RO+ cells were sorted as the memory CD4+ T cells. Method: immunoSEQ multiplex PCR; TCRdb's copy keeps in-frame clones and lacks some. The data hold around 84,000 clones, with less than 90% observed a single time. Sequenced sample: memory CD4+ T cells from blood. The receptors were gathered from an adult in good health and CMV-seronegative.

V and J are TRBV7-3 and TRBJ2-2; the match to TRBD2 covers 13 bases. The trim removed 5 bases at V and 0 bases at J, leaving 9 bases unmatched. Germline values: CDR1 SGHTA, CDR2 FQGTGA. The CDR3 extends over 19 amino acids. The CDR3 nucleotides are TGTGCCAGCAGCCCTCTCGGACTAGCGGGGGCCTCGAACACCGGGGAGCTGTTTTTT. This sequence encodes CASSPLGLAGASNTGELFF.

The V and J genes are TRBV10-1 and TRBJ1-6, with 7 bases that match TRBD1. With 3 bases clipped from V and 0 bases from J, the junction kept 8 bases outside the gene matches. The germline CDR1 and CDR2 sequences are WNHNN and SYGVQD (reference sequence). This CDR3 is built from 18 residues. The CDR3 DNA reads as TGCGCCAGCAGTGACTCGGACAGGTCCAGCTCCTATAATTCACCCCTCCACTTT. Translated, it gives CASSDSDRSSSYNSPLHF.

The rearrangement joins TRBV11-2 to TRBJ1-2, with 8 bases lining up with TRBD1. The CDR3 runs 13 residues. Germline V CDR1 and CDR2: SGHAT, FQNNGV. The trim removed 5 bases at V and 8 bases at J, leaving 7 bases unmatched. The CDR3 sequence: CASSPDRGRGYTF. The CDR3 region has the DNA TGTGCCAGCAGCCCAGACAGGGGTCGAGGCTACACCTTC.

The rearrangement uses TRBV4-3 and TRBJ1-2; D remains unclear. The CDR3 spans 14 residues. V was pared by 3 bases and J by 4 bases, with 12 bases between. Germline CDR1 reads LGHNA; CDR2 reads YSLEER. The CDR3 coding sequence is TGCGCCAGCAGCCAGGAGGGATTAGGCTATGGCTACACCTTC. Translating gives CASSQEGLGYGYTF.

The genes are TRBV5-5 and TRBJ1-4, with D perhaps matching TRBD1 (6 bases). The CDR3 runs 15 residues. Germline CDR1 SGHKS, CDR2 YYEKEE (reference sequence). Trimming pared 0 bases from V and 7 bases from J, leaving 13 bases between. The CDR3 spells CASSLVRGAVEKLFF. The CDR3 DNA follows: TGTGCCAGCAGCTTGGTCCGGGGGGCGGTTGAAAAACTGTTTTTT.

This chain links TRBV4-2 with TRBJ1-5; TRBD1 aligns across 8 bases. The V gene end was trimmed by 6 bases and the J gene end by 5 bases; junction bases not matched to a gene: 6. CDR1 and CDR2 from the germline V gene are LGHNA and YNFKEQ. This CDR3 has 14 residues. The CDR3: CASSTGGDHQPQHF. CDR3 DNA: TGTGCCAGCAGTACAGGGGGGGACCATCAGCCCCAGCATTTT.

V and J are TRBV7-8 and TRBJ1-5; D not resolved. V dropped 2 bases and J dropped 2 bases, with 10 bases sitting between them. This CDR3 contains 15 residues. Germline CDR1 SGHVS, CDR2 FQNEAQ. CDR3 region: CASSLLSVGNQPQHF. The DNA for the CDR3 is TGTGCCAGCAGCTTATTGTCCGTAGGCAATCAGCCCCAGCATTTT.

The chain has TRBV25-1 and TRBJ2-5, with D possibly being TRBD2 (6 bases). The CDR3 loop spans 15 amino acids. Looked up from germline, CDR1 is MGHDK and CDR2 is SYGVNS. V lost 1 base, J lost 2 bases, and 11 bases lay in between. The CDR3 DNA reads TGTGCCAGCAGTGAATGGGGCGGGACGCAAGAGACCCAGTACTTC. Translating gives CASSEWGGTQETQYF.

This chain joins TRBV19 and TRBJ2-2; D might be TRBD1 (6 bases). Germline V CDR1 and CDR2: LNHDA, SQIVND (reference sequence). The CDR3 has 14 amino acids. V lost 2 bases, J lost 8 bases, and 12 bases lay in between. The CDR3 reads CASSISGARGELFF. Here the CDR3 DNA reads TGTGCCAGTAGTATATCAGGGGCCCGGGGGGAGCTGTTTTTT.

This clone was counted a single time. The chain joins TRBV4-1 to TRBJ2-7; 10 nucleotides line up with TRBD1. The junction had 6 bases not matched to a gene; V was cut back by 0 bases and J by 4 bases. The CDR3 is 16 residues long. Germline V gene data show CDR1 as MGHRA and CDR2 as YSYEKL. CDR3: CASSQDRLGQGYEQYF. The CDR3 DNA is TGCGCCAGCAGCCAAGATCGGTTGGGACAGGGGTACGAGCAGTACTTC.

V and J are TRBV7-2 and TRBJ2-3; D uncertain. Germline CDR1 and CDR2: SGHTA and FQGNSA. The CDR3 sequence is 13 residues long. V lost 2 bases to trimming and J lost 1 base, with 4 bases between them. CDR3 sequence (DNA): TGTGCCAGCAGCTTACACGGCACAGATACGCAGTATTTT. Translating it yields CASSLHGTDTQYF.

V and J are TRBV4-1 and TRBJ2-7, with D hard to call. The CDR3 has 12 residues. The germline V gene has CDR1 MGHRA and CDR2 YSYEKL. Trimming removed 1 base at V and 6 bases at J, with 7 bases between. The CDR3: CASSQVPSEQYF. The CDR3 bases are TGCGCCAGCAGCCAAGTCCCCTCCGAGCAGTACTTC.

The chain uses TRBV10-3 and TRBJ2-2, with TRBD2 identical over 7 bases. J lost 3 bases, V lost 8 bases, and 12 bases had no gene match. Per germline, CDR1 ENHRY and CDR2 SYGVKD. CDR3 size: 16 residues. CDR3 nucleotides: TGTGCCATCCGAGGTGGGGCTAGCGGCGACACCGGGGAGCTGTTTTTT. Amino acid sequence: CAIRGGASGDTGELFF.

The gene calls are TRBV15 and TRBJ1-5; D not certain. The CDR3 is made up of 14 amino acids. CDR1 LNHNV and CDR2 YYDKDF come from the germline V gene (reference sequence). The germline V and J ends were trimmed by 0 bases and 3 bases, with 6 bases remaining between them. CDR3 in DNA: TGTGCCACCAGCAGAGATAGCGCCAATCAGCCCCAGCATTTT. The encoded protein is CATSRDSANQPQHF.

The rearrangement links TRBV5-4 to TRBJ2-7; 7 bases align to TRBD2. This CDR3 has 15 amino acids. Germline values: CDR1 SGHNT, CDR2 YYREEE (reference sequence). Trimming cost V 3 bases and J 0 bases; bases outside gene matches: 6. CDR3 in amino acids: CASSSQTGGSYEQYF. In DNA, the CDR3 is TGTGCCAGCAGCTCCCAAACGGGGGGCTCCTACGAGCAGTACTTC.

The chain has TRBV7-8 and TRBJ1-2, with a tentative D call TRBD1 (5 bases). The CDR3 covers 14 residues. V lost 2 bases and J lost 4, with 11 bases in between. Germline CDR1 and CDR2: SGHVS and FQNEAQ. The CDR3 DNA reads TGTGCCAGCAGCTTAATCTCCAGGGTCTATGGCTACACCTTC. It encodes CASSLISRVYGYTF.

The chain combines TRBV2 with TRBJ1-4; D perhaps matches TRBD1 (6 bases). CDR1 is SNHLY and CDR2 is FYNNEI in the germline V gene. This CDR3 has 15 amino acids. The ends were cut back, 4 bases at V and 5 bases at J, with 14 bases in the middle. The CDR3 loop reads CASSGWDKSNEKLFF. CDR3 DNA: TGTGCCAGCAGTGGTTGGGACAAATCGAATGAAAAACTGTTTTTT.

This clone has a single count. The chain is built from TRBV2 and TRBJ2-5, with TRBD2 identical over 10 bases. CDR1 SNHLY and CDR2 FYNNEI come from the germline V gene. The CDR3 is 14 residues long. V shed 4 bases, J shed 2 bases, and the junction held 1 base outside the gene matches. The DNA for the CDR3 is TGTGCCAGCAGTGCTAGCGGGGGTCAAGAGACCCAGTACTTC. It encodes CASSASGGQETQYF.

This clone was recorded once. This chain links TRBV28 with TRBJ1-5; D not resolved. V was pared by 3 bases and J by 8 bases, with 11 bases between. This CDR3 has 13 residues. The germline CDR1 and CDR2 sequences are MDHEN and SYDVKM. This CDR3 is CASSFQRREPQHF. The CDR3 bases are TGTGCCAGCAGTTTCCAGCGGAGAGAGCCCCAGCATTTT.

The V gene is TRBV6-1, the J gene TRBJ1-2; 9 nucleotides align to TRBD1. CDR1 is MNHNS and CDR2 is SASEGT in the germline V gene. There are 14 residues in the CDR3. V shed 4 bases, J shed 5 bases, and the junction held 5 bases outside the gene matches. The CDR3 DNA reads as TGTGCCAGCAGTGTGGGGACAGGGTTGTATGGCTACACCTTC. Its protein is CASSVGTGLYGYTF.

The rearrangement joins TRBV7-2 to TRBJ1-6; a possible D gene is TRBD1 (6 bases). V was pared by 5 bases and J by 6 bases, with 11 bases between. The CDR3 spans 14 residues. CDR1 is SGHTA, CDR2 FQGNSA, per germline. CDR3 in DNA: TGTGCCAGCAGCGCGGGACAAATTAATTCACCCCTCCACTTT. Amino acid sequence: CASSAGQINSPLHF. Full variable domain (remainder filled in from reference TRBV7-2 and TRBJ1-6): GAGVSQSPSNKVTEKGKDVELRCDPISGHTALYWYRQSLGQGLEFLIYFQGNSAPDKSGLPSDRFSAERTGGSVSTLTIQRTQQEDSAVYLCASSAGQINSPLHFGNGTRLTVT.

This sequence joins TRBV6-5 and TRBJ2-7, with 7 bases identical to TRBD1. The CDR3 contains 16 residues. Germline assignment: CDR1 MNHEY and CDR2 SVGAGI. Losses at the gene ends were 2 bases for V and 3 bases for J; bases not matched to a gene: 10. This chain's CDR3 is CASSYATGRALYEQYF. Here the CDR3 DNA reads TGTGCCAGCAGTTACGCGACAGGGCGGGCCCTCTACGAGCAGTACTTC.

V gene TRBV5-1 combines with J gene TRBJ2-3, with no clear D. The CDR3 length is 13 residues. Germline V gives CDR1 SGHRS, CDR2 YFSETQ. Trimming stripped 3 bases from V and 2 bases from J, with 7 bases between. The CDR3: CASSSHDTDTQYF. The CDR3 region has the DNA TGCGCCAGCAGCTCGCACGACACAGATACGCAGTATTTT.